The clone carrying this T cell receptor (beta chain) has a single count. Antigen specificity is unknown. The data were taken from a study of cytomegalovirus exposure and HLA in healthy donors. V gave up 0 bases and J gave up 3 bases, with 10 bases separating them. This CDR3 is built from 15 residues. Germline lookup yields CDR1 SGDLS and CDR2 YYNGEE. A multiplex PCR was run with 60 Vbeta primers and 13 Jbeta primers. The table came from immunoSEQ multiplex PCR; TCRdb's copy has only in-frame clones and leaves some out. The repertoire holds around 160,000 clones, with roughly 87% as singletons. Study-level findings and limits: Sequencing probably produced one cluster of sequence variants that were highly shared. It was only CMV serostatus that was available as immune exposure information. A previous analysis found most TCR beta V segments productive roughly 90% or roughly 30% of the time.

The rearrangement uses TRBV9 and TRBJ2-1; D might be TRBD1 (5 bases). The source of this sequence is a man aged 45-60 years in good health and CMV-seropositive. The sequenced material came from PBMCs. CDR3 residues: CASSVEGKDYNEQFF. The CDR3 region has the DNA TGTGCCAGCAGCGTAGAGGGGAAAGACTACAATGAGCAGTTCTTC.